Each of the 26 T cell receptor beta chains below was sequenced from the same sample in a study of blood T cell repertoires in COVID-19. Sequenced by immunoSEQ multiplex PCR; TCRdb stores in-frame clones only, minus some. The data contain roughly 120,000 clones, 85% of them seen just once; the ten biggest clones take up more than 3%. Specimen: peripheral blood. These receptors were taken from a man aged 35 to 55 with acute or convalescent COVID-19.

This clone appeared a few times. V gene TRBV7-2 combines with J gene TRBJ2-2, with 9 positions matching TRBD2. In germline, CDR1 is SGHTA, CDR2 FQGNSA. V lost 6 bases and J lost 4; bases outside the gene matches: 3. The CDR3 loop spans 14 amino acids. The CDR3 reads CASRSGGSTGELFF. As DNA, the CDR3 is TGTGCCAGCAGAAGCGGGGGGTCCACCGGGGAGCTGTTTTTT.

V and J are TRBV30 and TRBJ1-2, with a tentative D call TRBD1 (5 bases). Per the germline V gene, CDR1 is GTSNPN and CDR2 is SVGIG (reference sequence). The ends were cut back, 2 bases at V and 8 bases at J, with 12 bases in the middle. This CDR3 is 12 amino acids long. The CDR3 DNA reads TGTGCCTGGAGTCAAGGGGCGGGGGGCTACACCTTC. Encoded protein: CAWSQGAGGYTF. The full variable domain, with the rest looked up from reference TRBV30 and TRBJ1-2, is SQTIHQWPATLVQPVGSPLSLECTVEGTSNPNLYWYRQAAGRGLQLLFYSVGIGQISSEVPQNLSASRPQDRQFILSSKKLLLSDSGFYLCAWSQGAGGYTFGSGTRLTVV.

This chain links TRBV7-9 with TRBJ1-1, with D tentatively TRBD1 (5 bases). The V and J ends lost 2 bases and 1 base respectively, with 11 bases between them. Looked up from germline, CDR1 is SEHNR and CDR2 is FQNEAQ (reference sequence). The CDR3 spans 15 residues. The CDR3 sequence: CASSLIRGTNTEAFF. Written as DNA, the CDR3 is TGTGCCAGCAGCTTAATTCGGGGGACGAACACTGAAGCTTTCTTT.

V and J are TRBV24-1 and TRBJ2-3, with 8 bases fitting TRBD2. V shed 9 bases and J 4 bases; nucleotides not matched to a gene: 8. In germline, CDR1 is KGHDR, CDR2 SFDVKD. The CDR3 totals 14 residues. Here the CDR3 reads CATVSAGEPDTQYF. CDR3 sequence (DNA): TGTGCCACCGTCTCAGCGGGGGAGCCAGATACGCAGTATTTT.

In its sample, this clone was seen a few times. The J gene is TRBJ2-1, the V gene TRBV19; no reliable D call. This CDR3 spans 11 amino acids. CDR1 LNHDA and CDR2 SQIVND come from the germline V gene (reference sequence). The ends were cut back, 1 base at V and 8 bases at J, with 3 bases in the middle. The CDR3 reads CASSIADEQFF. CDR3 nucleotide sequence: TGTGCCAGTAGTATAGCAGATGAGCAGTTCTTC.

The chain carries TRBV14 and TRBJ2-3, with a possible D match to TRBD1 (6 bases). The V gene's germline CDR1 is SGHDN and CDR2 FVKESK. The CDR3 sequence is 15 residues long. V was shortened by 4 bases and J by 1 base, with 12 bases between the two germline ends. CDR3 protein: CASSLQPGGTDTQYF. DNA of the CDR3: TGTGCCAGCAGCCTTCAACCAGGGGGCACAGATACGCAGTATTTT. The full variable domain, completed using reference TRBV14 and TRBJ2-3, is EAGVTQFPSHSVIEKGQTVTLRCDPISGHDNLYWYRRVMGKEIKFLLHFVKESKQDESGMPNNRFLAERTGGTYSTLKVQPAELEDSGVYFCASSLQPGGTDTQYFGPGTRLTVL.

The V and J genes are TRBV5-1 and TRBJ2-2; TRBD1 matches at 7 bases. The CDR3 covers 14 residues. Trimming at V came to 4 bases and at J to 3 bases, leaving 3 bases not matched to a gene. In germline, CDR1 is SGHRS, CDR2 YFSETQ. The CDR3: CASSIGTDTGELFF. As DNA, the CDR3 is TGCGCCAGCAGCATAGGGACAGACACCGGGGAGCTGTTTTTT.

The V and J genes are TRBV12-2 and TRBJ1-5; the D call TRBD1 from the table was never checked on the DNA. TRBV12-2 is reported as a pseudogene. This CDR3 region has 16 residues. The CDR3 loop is CASRPSRGYSNQPQHF. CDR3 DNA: TGTGCAAGTCGCCCCTCTAGGGGTTATAGCAATCAGCCCCAGCATTTT.

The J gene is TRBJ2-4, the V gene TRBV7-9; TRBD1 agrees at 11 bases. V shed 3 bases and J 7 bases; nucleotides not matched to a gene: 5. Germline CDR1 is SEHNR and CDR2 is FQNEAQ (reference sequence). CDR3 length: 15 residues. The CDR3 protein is CASSFGTGGINIQYF. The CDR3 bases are TGTGCCAGCAGCTTCGGGACAGGGGGGATTAACATTCAGTACTTC.

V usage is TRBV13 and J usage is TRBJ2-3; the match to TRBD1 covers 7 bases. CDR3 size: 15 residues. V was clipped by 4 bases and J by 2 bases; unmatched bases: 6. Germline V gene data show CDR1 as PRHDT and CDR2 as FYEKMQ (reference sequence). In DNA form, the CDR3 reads TGTGCCAGCAGCTCCGGGGACAGACCCACAGATACGCAGTATTTT. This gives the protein CASSSGDRPTDTQYF.

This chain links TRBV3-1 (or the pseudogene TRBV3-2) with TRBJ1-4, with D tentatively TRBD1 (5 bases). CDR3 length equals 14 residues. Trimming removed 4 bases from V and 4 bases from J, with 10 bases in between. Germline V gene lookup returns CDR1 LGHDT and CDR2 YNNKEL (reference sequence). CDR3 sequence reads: CASSPTENNEKLFF. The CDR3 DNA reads TGTGCCAGCAGCCCGACAGAGAATAATGAAAAACTGTTTTTT.

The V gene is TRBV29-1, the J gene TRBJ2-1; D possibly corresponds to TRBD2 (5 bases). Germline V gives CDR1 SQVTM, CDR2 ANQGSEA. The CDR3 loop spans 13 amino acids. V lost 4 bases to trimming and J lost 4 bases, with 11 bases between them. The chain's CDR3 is CSVGRQLYNEQFF. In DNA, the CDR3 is TGCAGCGTTGGGAGGCAGTTATACAATGAGCAGTTCTTC.

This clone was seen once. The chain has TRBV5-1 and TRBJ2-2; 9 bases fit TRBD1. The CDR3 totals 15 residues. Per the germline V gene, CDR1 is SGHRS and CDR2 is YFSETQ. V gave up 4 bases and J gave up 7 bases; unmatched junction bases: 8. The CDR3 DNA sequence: TGCGCCAGCAGCCCCGGGACAGGGAATGTCGGGGAGCTGTTTTTT. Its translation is CASSPGTGNVGELFF.

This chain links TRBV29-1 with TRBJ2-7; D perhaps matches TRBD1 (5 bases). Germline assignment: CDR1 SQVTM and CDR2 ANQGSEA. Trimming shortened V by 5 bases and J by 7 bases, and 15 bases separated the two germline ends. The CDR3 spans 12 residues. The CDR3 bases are TGCAGCGTTCAGAAGGGGTCGGCTGAGCAGTACTTC. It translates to CSVQKGSAEQYF.

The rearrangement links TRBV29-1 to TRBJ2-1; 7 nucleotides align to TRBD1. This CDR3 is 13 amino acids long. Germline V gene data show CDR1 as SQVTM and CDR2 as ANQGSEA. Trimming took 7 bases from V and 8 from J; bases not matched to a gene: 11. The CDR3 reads CSAIGTVGHEQFF. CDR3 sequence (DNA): TGCAGCGCTATCGGGACAGTTGGACATGAGCAGTTCTTC.

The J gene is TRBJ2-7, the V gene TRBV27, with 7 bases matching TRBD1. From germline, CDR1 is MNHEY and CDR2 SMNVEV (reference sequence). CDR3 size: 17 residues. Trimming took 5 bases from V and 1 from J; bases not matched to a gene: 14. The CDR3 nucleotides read TGTGCCAGCAGTCCAAGGGGGACCGGGACAGAGTCCTACGAGCAGTACTTC. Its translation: CASSPRGTGTESYEQYF.

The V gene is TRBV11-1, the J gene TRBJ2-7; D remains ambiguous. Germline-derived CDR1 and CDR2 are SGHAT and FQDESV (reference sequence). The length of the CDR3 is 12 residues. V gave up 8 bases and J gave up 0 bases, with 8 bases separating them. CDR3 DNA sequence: TGTGCCAGCGCCGACACCTCCTACGAGCAGTACTTC. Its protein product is CASADTSYEQYF. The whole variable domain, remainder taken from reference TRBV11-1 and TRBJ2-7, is EAEVAQSPRYKITEKSQAVAFWCDPISGHATLYWYRQILGQGPELLVQFQDESVVDDSQLPKDRFSAERLKGVDSTLKIQPAELGDSAMYLCASADTSYEQYFGPGTRLTVT.

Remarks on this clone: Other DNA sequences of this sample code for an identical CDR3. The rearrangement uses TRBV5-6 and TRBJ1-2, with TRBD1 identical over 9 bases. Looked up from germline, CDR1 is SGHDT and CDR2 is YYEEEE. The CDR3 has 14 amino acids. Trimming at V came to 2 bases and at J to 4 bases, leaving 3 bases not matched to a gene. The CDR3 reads CASSLGQGSYGYTF. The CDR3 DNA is TGTGCCAGCAGCTTAGGACAGGGGAGCTATGGCTACACCTTC.

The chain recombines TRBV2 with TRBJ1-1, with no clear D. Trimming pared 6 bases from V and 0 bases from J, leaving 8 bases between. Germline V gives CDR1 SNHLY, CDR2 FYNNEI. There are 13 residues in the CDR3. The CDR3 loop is CASRPELNTEAFF. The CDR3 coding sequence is TGTGCCAGCAGGCCAGAACTGAACACTGAAGCTTTCTTT.

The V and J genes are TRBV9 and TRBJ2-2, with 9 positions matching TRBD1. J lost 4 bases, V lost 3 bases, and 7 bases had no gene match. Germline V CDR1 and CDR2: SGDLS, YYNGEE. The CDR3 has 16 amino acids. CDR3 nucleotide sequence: TGTGCCAGCAGCGATCCGGGACAGGGAACCACCGGGGAGCTGTTTTTT. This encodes CASSDPGQGTTGELFF.

The CDR3 here is CASSVGVTGSYGYTF. In DNA, the CDR3 is TGTGCCAGCAGCGTAGGAGTCACAGGAAGCTATGGCTACACCTTC. The chain recombines TRBV9 with TRBJ1-2, with a possible D match to TRBD1 (5 bases). V was clipped by 0 bases and J by 4 bases, with 13 bases between them. This CDR3 comprises 15 residues. Looked up from germline, CDR1 is SGDLS and CDR2 is YYNGEE.

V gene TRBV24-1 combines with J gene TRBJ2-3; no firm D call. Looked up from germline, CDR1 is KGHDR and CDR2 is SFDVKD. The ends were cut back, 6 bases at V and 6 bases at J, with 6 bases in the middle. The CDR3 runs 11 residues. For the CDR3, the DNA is TGTGCCACCAGTAGCCGGGATACGCAGTATTTT. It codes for CATSSRDTQYF.

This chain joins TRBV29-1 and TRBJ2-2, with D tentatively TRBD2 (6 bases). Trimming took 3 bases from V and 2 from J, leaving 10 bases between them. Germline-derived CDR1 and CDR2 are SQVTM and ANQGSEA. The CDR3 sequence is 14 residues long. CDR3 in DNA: TGCAGCGTTGAGGGACTCGATAACACCGGGGAGCTGTTTTTT. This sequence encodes CSVEGLDNTGELFF.

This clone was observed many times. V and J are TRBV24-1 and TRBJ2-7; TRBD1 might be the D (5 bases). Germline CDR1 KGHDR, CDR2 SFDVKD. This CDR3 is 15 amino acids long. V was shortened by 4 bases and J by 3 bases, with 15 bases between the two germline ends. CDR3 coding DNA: TGTGCCACCAGTGACCCGACAGACTCACGCTACGAGCAGTACTTC. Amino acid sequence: CATSDPTDSRYEQYF.

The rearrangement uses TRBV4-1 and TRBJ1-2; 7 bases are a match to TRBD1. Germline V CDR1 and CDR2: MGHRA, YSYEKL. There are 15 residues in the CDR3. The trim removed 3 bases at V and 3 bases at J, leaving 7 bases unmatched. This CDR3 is CASSQETGTYYGYTF. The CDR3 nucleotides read TGCGCCAGCAGCCAGGAGACAGGGACCTACTATGGCTACACCTTC.

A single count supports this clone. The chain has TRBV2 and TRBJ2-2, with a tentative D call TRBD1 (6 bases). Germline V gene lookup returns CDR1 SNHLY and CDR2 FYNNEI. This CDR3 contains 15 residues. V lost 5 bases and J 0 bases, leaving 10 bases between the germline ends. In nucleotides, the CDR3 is TGTGCCAGCAGTATACAGGGCGCGAACACCGGGGAGCTGTTTTTT. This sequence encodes CASSIQGANTGELFF.